This is a list of T cell receptor beta chains from one sample in a study of post-analysis software for immune sequencing data. In TCRdb, the PCR reads were re-called with MiXCR into one record per CDR3 protein. The sample lists around 770,000 distinct CDR3 sequences, 35% to 55% occurring once. The sequenced material came from blood. These receptors were obtained from a girl aged 5 to 17 with multiple sclerosis. The CDR3 runs from the conserved cysteine through the conserved F or W. The order of the fields is J gene, V gene, CDR3 length, CDR3 protein.

J gene: TRBJ1-2; V gene: TRBV20-1; CDR3 length: 14; CDR3 protein: CSARWGTGNYGYTF
J gene: TRBJ2-1; V gene: TRBV12-3/TRBV12-4; CDR3 length: 15; CDR3 protein: CASSRGLANSNEQFF
J gene: TRBJ2-2; V gene: TRBV7-3; CDR3 length: 15; CDR3 protein: CASSLAGRPAGELFF
J gene: TRBJ2-5; V gene: TRBV2; CDR3 length: 16; CDR3 protein: CASSLRDRVLQETQYF
J gene: TRBJ2-5; V gene: TRBV5-1; CDR3 length: 11; CDR3 protein: CASSFQETQYF
J gene: TRBJ2-3; V gene: TRBV7-2; CDR3 length: 15; CDR3 protein: CASSLAALNTDTQYF
J gene: TRBJ2-1; V gene: TRBV18; CDR3 length: 11; CDR3 protein: CASSARDEQFF
J gene: TRBJ1-1; V gene: TRBV5-5; CDR3 length: 13; CDR3 protein: CASSLHVNTEAFF
J gene: TRBJ2-1; V gene: TRBV20-1; CDR3 length: 15; CDR3 protein: CSARGGGIPYNEQFF
J gene: TRBJ2-5; V gene: TRBV7-8; CDR3 length: 16; CDR3 protein: CASSLGLAGGFRTQYF
J gene: TRBJ2-1; V gene: TRBV7-2; CDR3 length: 14; CDR3 protein: CASSLRGTRREQFF
J gene: TRBJ2-5; V gene: TRBV29-1; CDR3 length: 14; CDR3 protein: CSVEVLAFQETQYF
J gene: TRBJ1-5; V gene: TRBV20-1; CDR3 length: 12; CDR3 protein: CSARTGDQPQHF
J gene: TRBJ2-1; V gene: TRBV6-6; CDR3 length: 13; CDR3 protein: CASSYSSGYEQFF
J gene: TRBJ1-2; V gene: TRBV4-3; CDR3 length: 17; CDR3 protein: CASSQIHGVRPNYGYTF
J gene: TRBJ2-7; V gene: TRBV7-3; CDR3 length: 15; CDR3 protein: CASSLSGAPVYEQYF
J gene: TRBJ2-7; V gene: TRBV5-6; CDR3 length: 14; CDR3 protein: CASSLVGTRYEQYF
J gene: TRBJ1-5; V gene: TRBV6-5; CDR3 length: 15; CDR3 protein: CASSLSGTANQPQHF
J gene: TRBJ2-6; V gene: TRBV15; CDR3 length: 18; CDR3 protein: CATSRDRQASSGANVLTF
J gene: TRBJ2-3; V gene: TRBV4-3; CDR3 length: 18; CDR3 protein: CASSQVTARSPGTDTQYF
J gene: TRBJ2-3; V gene: TRBV4-3; CDR3 length: 16; CDR3 protein: CASSQAAGGLIDTQYF
J gene: TRBJ2-5; V gene: TRBV15; CDR3 length: 12; CDR3 protein: CATSSAGETQYF
J gene: TRBJ1-2; V gene: TRBV7-8; CDR3 length: 14; CDR3 protein: CASSLGRQGGGYTF
J gene: -; V gene: TRBV4-3; CDR3 length: 16; CDR3 protein: CASSQDQGMGTYEQYF
J gene: TRBJ1-2; V gene: TRBV6-5; CDR3 length: 14; CDR3 protein: CASSYAGQRYGYTF
J gene: TRBJ2-5; V gene: TRBV5-1; CDR3 length: 11; CDR3 protein: CASSSKKTQYF
J gene: TRBJ2-5; V gene: TRBV7-9; CDR3 length: 14; CDR3 protein: CASSFNRFGETQYF
J gene: TRBJ2-5; V gene: TRBV11-2; CDR3 length: 13; CDR3 protein: CASSFSPEETQYF
J gene: TRBJ2-7; V gene: TRBV6-5; CDR3 length: 14; CDR3 protein: CASKPGLQNYEQYF
J gene: TRBJ2-5; V gene: TRBV9; CDR3 length: 14; CDR3 protein: CASSPMPQSETQYF
J gene: TRBJ2-7; V gene: TRBV29-1; CDR3 length: 15; CDR3 protein: CSVGSVTSGLGEQYF
J gene: TRBJ2-3; V gene: TRBV6-4; CDR3 length: 12; CDR3 protein: CAPTEKRDTQYF
J gene: TRBJ2-7; V gene: TRBV12-3/TRBV12-4; CDR3 length: 19; CDR3 protein: CASSGTSILGGYSSYEQYF
J gene: TRBJ2-2; V gene: TRBV7-2; CDR3 length: 12; CDR3 protein: CASSSRVGELFF
J gene: TRBJ2-7; V gene: TRBV20-1; CDR3 length: 15; CDR3 protein: CSAISRDGTSYEQYF
J gene: TRBJ2-6; V gene: TRBV4-2; CDR3 length: 19; CDR3 protein: CASSPIRQGGSSGANVLTF
J gene: TRBJ2-6; V gene: TRBV20-1; CDR3 length: 16; CDR3 protein: CSAKRQDSSGANVLTF
J gene: TRBJ2-1; V gene: TRBV29-1; CDR3 length: 12; CDR3 protein: CSVDGETGEQFF
J gene: TRBJ2-3; V gene: TRBV20-1; CDR3 length: 14; CDR3 protein: CSGVGGGWSDTQYF
J gene: TRBJ2-1; V gene: TRBV20-1; CDR3 length: 17; CDR3 protein: CSATGLAGTSSYNEQFF
J gene: TRBJ2-3; V gene: TRBV24-1; CDR3 length: 15; CDR3 protein: CATSDFRASTDTQYF
J gene: TRBJ2-3; V gene: TRBV20-1; CDR3 length: 14; CDR3 protein: CSGEAGLSTDTQYF
J gene: TRBJ2-7; V gene: TRBV5-1; CDR3 length: 15; CDR3 protein: CASSDRDLSDNEQYF
J gene: TRBJ1-1; V gene: TRBV27; CDR3 length: 16; CDR3 protein: CASSLLPSRLNTEAFF
J gene: TRBJ1-2; V gene: TRBV7-6; CDR3 length: 15; CDR3 protein: CASSLGTASNYGYTF
J gene: TRBJ2-1; V gene: TRBV3-1; CDR3 length: 18; CDR3 protein: CASSQDGFVGVENNEQFF
J gene: -; V gene: TRBV7-8; CDR3 length: 16; CDR3 protein: CASSPTAGGISYEQYF
J gene: TRBJ2-1; V gene: TRBV12-3/TRBV12-4; CDR3 length: 14; CDR3 protein: CASTIAGRDNEQFF
J gene: TRBJ2-1; V gene: TRBV6-6; CDR3 length: 16; CDR3 protein: CASSYGLQQDYNEQFF
J gene: TRBJ2-1; V gene: TRBV6-6; CDR3 length: 14; CDR3 protein: CASSITRRGNEQFF
J gene: TRBJ1-1; V gene: TRBV30; CDR3 length: 13; CDR3 protein: CAWSADRGPEAFF
J gene: TRBJ2-5; V gene: TRBV29-1; CDR3 length: 14; CDR3 protein: CSVEASGLQETQYF
J gene: TRBJ2-7; V gene: TRBV6-2/TRBV6-3; CDR3 length: 18; CDR3 protein: CASSYSGLAGRAAYEQYF
J gene: TRBJ1-1; V gene: TRBV13; CDR3 length: 14; CDR3 protein: CASFLRGGSTEAFF